What follows are 32 T cell receptor beta chains derived from one specimen sequenced in a study of regulatory T cells in long-lasting Graves disease. Noted time point: newly diagnosed GD, antithyroid drugs for less than 3 months. The TCR library used RNA extracted from PBMCs. Arm-PCR of CDR3 regions with iRepertoire HTBI primers generated TCR beta libraries. A single record per CDR3 protein comes from TCRdb applying MiXCR to the multiplex PCR reads. This sample has hundreds of thousands of distinct CDR3 sequences, with 16% found just once. These same data were also listed under a study on T cells in Graves' hyperthyroidism and ophthalmopathy.

The material was peripheral blood mononuclear cells (PBMCs), obtained at new diagnosis, from a patient treated with antithyroid drugs. These receptor sequences come from a woman aged 35 to 59 with Graves disease.

This clonotype appeared a few times. The chain links TRBV19 to TRBJ1-2; D may be TRBD1 (5 bases). Germline values: CDR1 LNHDA, CDR2 SQIVND (reference sequence). CDR3 length: 12 residues. The V gene lost 5 bases and the J gene lost 6 bases, with 10 bases spanning the gap. The chain's CDR3 is CASSFEGNGYTF. The CDR3 nucleotides read TGTGCCAGTAGTTTCGAGGGGAATGGCTACACCTTC.

This clonotype was found a few times. The chain uses TRBV19 and TRBJ1-1; weak D call: TRBD1 (5 bases). The CDR3 sequence is 11 residues long. Deletions cut 8 bases from V and 6 bases from J, with 10 bases between. CDR1 is LNHDA, CDR2 SQIVND, per germline (reference sequence). Written as DNA, the CDR3 is TGTGCCAGTTCCGGGGGAGCTGAAGCTTTCTTT. Amino acid sequence: CASSGGAEAFF.

About this clonotype: One junction end disagrees with the germline gene, perhaps due to a read error. V gene TRBV6-2 or TRBV6-3 combines with J gene TRBJ2-5; a possible D gene is TRBD1 (6 bases). The CDR3 has 15 amino acids. The V gene's germline CDR1 is MNHEY and CDR2 SVGEGT. CDR3 loop: CANSPGALVGETQYF. As DNA, the CDR3 is TGTGCCAACAGTCCAGGGGCGTTGGTTGGAGAGACCCAGTACTTC.

This clonotype came up a few times. DNA for the CDR3: TGCAGTGTATTTCGGGGGGAGACCGGGGAGCTGTTTTTT. Protein sequence: CSVFRGETGELFF. The J gene is TRBJ2-2, the V gene TRBV20-1, with 7 nucleotides matching TRBD2. Losses at the gene ends were 7 bases for V and 5 bases for J; bases not matched to a gene: 7. The CDR3 runs 13 residues. CDR1 DFQATT and CDR2 SNEGSKA come from the germline V gene (reference sequence).

The V and J genes are TRBV19 and TRBJ1-1; TRBD1 might be the D (5 bases). The CDR3 consists of 12 residues. V was clipped by 8 bases and J by 11 bases, with 18 bases between them. In germline, CDR1 is LNHDA, CDR2 SQIVND (reference sequence). The CDR3 sequence: CASFKEGRQAFF. CDR3 bases: TGTGCCAGTTTTAAAGAGGGGCGGCAGGCTTTCTTT.

This clonotype has only a few counts. This chain joins TRBV7-2 and TRBJ2-3; 10 bases map to TRBD2. The CDR3 contains 15 residues. CDR1 is SGHTA and CDR2 is FQGNSA in the germline V gene. V trimming: 7 bases; J trimming: 4 bases; junction bases outside the gene matches: 8. Here the CDR3 reads CASTPSGGASDTQYF. For the CDR3, the DNA is TGTGCCAGCACCCCAAGCGGGGGGGCTTCAGATACGCAGTATTTT.

This clonotype was seen at least ten times. The V gene is TRBV7-9, the J gene TRBJ2-1; 10 nucleotides agree with TRBD2. The trim removed 2 bases at V and 6 bases at J, leaving 4 bases unmatched. Germline values: CDR1 SEHNR, CDR2 FQNEAQ (reference sequence). The CDR3 consists of 15 residues. CDR3 protein: CASSLLAGGINEQFF. The CDR3 DNA is TGTGCCAGCAGCTTATTAGCGGGGGGCATCAATGAGCAGTTCTTC.

The sample holds many counts of this clonotype. The rearrangement links TRBV11-3 to TRBJ1-1; no definite D call. Trimming stripped 5 bases from V and 1 base from J, with 11 bases between. The length of the CDR3 is 14 residues. Looked up from germline, CDR1 is SGHNT and CDR2 is YENEEA. DNA of the CDR3: TGTGCCAGCAGCGGATCAGTGGGGAACACTGAAGCTTTCTTT. It yields the protein CASSGSVGNTEAFF.

The gene calls are TRBV7-9 and TRBJ1-4; unclear D gene. CDR1 SEHNR and CDR2 FQNEAQ come from the germline V gene (reference sequence). This CDR3 contains 13 residues. Trimming shortened V by 4 bases and J by 8 bases, and 11 bases separated the two germline ends. This CDR3 is CASSSTGGEKLFF. CDR3 sequence (DNA): TGTGCCAGCAGCTCAACGGGTGGGGAAAAACTGTTTTTT.

This clonotype was detected many times. CDR3 sequence reads: CASSRGTGPNYGYTF. The CDR3 coding sequence is TGTGCCAGCAGCCGAGGGACAGGGCCTAACTATGGCTACACCTTC. The V gene is TRBV12-3 or TRBV12-4, the J gene TRBJ1-2; TRBD1 matches at 9 bases. The CDR3 is made up of 15 amino acids. Losses at the gene ends were 6 bases for V and 0 bases for J; bases not matched to a gene: 5.

This clonotype was seen ten or more times. The genes are TRBV18 and TRBJ2-1; tentatively, D is TRBD2 (6 bases). CDR3 length: 14 amino acids. Trimming stripped 3 bases from V and 8 bases from J, with 14 bases between. Germline V gives CDR1 KGHSH, CDR2 LQKENI. The CDR3 nucleotides read TGTGCCAGCTCACCCGAGACTAGTAGGTATGAGCAGTTCTTC. This translates into CASSPETSRYEQFF.

V is TRBV30 and J is TRBJ1-3; D gene uncertain. Germline CDR1 and CDR2: GTSNPN and SVGIG (reference sequence). CDR3 length equals 13 residues. V was trimmed by 4 bases and J by 4 bases, leaving 11 bases between them. The CDR3 is CAWNYSPGNTIYF. In DNA, the CDR3 is TGTGCCTGGAACTATTCGCCCGGAAACACCATATATTTT.

This clonotype was seen a few times. The genes are TRBV10-3 and TRBJ1-1, with D hard to call. The length of the CDR3 is 13 residues. The V gene's germline CDR1 is ENHRY and CDR2 SYGVKD. Trimming took 6 bases from V and 4 from J, leaving 12 bases between them. CDR3 in amino acids: CAIRVDGFTEAFF. For the CDR3, the DNA is TGTGCCATCAGGGTAGACGGCTTCACTGAAGCTTTCTTT.

At least ten counts were recorded for this clonotype. V usage is TRBV20-1 and J usage is TRBJ2-5; 7 positions match TRBD2. J was trimmed by 0 bases and V by 3 bases; bases with no gene match: 7. CDR3 length: 15 residues. Germline V gene sequence: CDR1 DFQATT, CDR2 SNEGSKA (reference sequence). The DNA of the CDR3 is TGCAGTGCTAGGGGCCAGCGGGACCACCAAGAGACCCAGTACTTC. As protein: CSARGQRDHQETQYF.

This clonotype was picked up many times. The genes are TRBV18 and TRBJ2-7, with unresolved D. Looked up from germline, CDR1 is KGHSH and CDR2 is LQKENI. Trimming left V 3 bases short and J 2 bases short, with 8 bases between. CDR3 length: 13 amino acids. The CDR3 DNA follows: TGTGCCAGCTCACCCACACCAACCTACGAGCAGTACTTC. It yields the protein CASSPTPTYEQYF.

This clonotype was seen ten or more times. The V gene is TRBV6-1, the J gene TRBJ2-3; D remains unclear. V was cut by 1 base and J by 2 bases, with 7 bases left in between. Germline V CDR1 and CDR2: MNHNS, SASEGT. This CDR3 spans 14 amino acids. The CDR3 reads CASSEDSTTDTQYF. The CDR3 DNA sequence: TGTGCCAGCAGTGAAGACAGTACCACAGATACGCAGTATTTT.

The V and J genes are TRBV19 and TRBJ1-2; D is undetermined. The CDR3 loop spans 15 amino acids. Germline V gene lookup returns CDR1 LNHDA and CDR2 SQIVND (reference sequence). Trimming removed 0 bases from V and 1 base from J, with 9 bases in between. The CDR3 is CASSIEDRVNYGYTF. In DNA, the CDR3 is TGTGCCAGTAGTATAGAAGACCGGGTTAACTATGGCTACACCTTC.

This clonotype has at least ten counts. The rearrangement uses TRBV2 and TRBJ1-5; D gene ambiguous. From germline, CDR1 is SNHLY and CDR2 FYNNEI. CDR3 length: 15 amino acids. The V end was cut by 6 bases, the J end by 2 bases, with 14 bases between. CDR3 coding DNA: TGTGCCAGCAGAACTGACGGGTGGGGCAATCAGCCCCAGCATTTT. Translated, it gives CASRTDGWGNQPQHF. The variable domain in full, with the rest retrieved from reference TRBV2 and TRBJ1-5, is EPEVTQTPSHQVTQMGQEVILRCVPISNHLYFYWYRQILGQKVEFLVSFYNNEISEKSEIFDDQFSVERPDGSNFTLKIRSTKLEDSAMYFCASRTDGWGNQPQHFGDGTRLSIL.

This clonotype was counted ten times or more. The DNA for the CDR3 is TGCAGCGTGGGGGTCCATCCCCGCGATGGCTACACCTTC. Translating gives CSVGVHPRDGYTF. The J gene is TRBJ1-2, the V gene TRBV29-1, with D perhaps TRBD1 (5 bases). Germline CDR1 reads SQVTM; CDR2 reads ANQGSEA. The CDR3 totals 13 residues. Trimming removed 6 bases from V and 6 bases from J, with 17 bases in between.

Many counts were recorded for this clonotype. This chain uses TRBV7-2 with TRBJ1-2, with 8 bases lining up with TRBD1. Germline assignment: CDR1 SGHTA and CDR2 FQGNSA. Trimming took 5 bases from V and 4 from J; bases not matched to a gene: 9. This CDR3 has 15 amino acids. The CDR3 here is CASSPTQDRGYGYTF. The CDR3 nucleotides are TGTGCCAGCAGCCCTACCCAAGACAGGGGCTATGGCTACACCTTC.

This clonotype appeared many times. The chain joins TRBV7-9 to TRBJ1-2; possible D gene TRBD1, 6 bases. Trimming stripped 8 bases from V and 3 bases from J, with 13 bases between. This CDR3 is built from 13 residues. CDR1 and CDR2 from the germline V gene are SEHNR and FQNEAQ (reference sequence). CDR3 sequence (DNA): TGTGCCAGCCGGAGCAGGGGAGACTATGGCTACACCTTC. It translates to CASRSRGDYGYTF.

This clonotype was seen repeatedly, ten times or more. The chain joins TRBV3-1 to TRBJ1-2; D unclear. Germline CDR1 and CDR2: LGHDT and YNNKEL (reference sequence). The CDR3 spans 13 residues. V dropped 1 base and J dropped 6 bases, with 9 bases sitting between them. The CDR3 nucleotides read TGTGCCAGCAGCCAAGGCCCGGGTGATGGCTACACCTTC. Its translation is CASSQGPGDGYTF.

J is TRBJ1-6 and V is TRBV20-1; no reliable D call. The germline CDR1 and CDR2 sequences are DFQATT and SNEGSKA (reference sequence). Trimming took off 6 bases at V and 0 bases at J, with 18 bases between the two ends. The CDR3 sequence is 17 residues long. CDR3: CSAARWTDVSYNSPLHF. The CDR3 DNA reads as TGCAGTGCGGCCCGGTGGACCGATGTCTCCTATAATTCACCCCTCCACTTT.

In the case of this clonotype: Because the CDR3 is missing its conserved closing phenylalanine or tryptophan, this is likely a read error. This sequence joins TRBV12-3 or TRBV12-4 and TRBJ2-7, with a possible D match to TRBD1 (6 bases). Trimming shortened V by 6 bases and J by 2 bases, and 11 bases separated the two germline ends. The CDR3 has 13 amino acids. This CDR3 reads CASRPQGPYEQYS. In nucleotides, the CDR3 is TGTGCCAGCAGACCACAGGGACCCTACGAGCAGTACTCC.

This clonotype occurred many times. V gene TRBV7-9 combines with J gene TRBJ1-2; no reliable D call. CDR3 length: 13 amino acids. The V end lost 2 bases, the J end lost 7 bases, and 11 bases lay between the germline ends. CDR1 is SEHNR, CDR2 FQNEAQ, per germline (reference sequence). The CDR3, as DNA: TGTGCCAGCAGCTTAACGGATCTGGTTGGCTACACCTTC. Protein: CASSLTDLVGYTF.

The genes are TRBV28 and TRBJ2-7; 12 bases fit TRBD2. Germline V gene lookup returns CDR1 MDHEN and CDR2 SYDVKM. Trimming cost V 3 bases and J 7 bases; bases outside gene matches: 7. The CDR3 loop spans 15 amino acids. The CDR3 DNA is TGTGCCAGCAGTTTTCTAGCGGGGGGGGTGAATGAGCAGTACTTC. It specifies CASSFLAGGVNEQYF.

The J gene is TRBJ2-6, the V gene TRBV12-3 or TRBV12-4; no definite D call. The CDR3 sequence is 15 residues long. Trimming cost V 6 bases and J 2 bases, with 11 bases left between them. CDR3: CASRGFGPGANVLTF. The CDR3 DNA follows: TGTGCCAGCAGGGGGTTTGGCCCTGGGGCCAACGTCCTGACTTTC.

The rearrangement joins TRBV20-1 to TRBJ2-3, with TRBD1 matching 7 bases. The J call may be wrong; the DNA end is better matched by TRBJ2-7. Germline V gene sequence: CDR1 DFQATT, CDR2 SNEGSKA (reference sequence). The CDR3 covers 12 residues. CDR3 sequence reads: CSASRGGGEQYF. The DNA of the CDR3 is TGCAGTGCTAGTAGAGGGGGCGGGGAGCAGTACTTC.

A note on this clonotype: Given a far larger clone just one base away, this is likely a sequencing read error. V gene TRBV11-3 combines with J gene TRBJ2-1, with 7 bases lining up with TRBD2. Germline trimming cut 7 bases from V and 7 bases from J; bases unmatched to any gene: 10. There are 14 residues in the CDR3. From germline, CDR1 is SGHNT and CDR2 YENEEA. This CDR3 reads CASNPQLARNEQFF. For the CDR3, the DNA is TGTGCCAGCAACCCCCAACTAGCGAGAAATGAGCAGTTCTTC. Filled out from reference TRBV11-3 and TRBJ2-1, the complete variable domain reads EAGVVQSPRYKIIEKKQPVAFWCNPISGHNTLYWYLQNLGQGPELLIRYENEEAVDDSQLPKDRFSAERLKGVDSTLKIQPAELGDSAVYLCASNPQLARNEQFFGPGTRLTVL.

The CDR3, as DNA: TGTGCCAGCAGCGAGATCTTCCCGGGACGTGTGCAGTACTTC. Protein: CASSEIFPGRVQYF. The V call is TRBV7-9, the J call TRBJ2-7; either TRBD1 or TRBD2 may fit D (5 bases each). The germline V and J ends were trimmed by 5 bases and 9 bases, with 20 bases remaining between them. This CDR3 comprises 14 residues. Germline V gene data show CDR1 as SEHNR and CDR2 as FQNEAQ (reference sequence). Based on the CDR3 plus reference TRBV7-9 and TRBJ2-7, the full variable domain is DTGVSQNPRHKITKRGQNVTFRCDPISEHNRLYWYRQTLGQGPEFLTYFQNEAQLEKSRLLSDRFSAERPKGSFSTLEIQRTEQGDSAMYLCASSEIFPGRVQYFGPGTRLTVT.

Ten or more counts support this clonotype. The chain recombines TRBV6-1 with TRBJ2-4, with a possible D match to TRBD1 (6 bases). The CDR3 loop spans 13 amino acids. V shed 8 bases and J shed 5 bases, with 13 bases lying between them. The germline V gene encodes CDR1 MNHNS and CDR2 SASEGT. The CDR3 DNA sequence: TGTGCCAGCTGGGCGGACAGCCAAAACATTCAGTACTTC. It translates to CASWADSQNIQYF.

The chain is built from TRBV4-1 and TRBJ1-6, with 10 bases fitting TRBD1. Germline V gene data show CDR1 as MGHRA and CDR2 as YSYEKL. Unmatched junction bases numbered 4, after V lost 3 bases and J lost 5 bases. The CDR3 contains 16 residues. CDR3 residues: CASSQVGQGNNSPLHF. CDR3 sequence (DNA): TGCGCCAGCAGCCAGGTGGGACAGGGGAATAATTCACCCCTCCACTTT.